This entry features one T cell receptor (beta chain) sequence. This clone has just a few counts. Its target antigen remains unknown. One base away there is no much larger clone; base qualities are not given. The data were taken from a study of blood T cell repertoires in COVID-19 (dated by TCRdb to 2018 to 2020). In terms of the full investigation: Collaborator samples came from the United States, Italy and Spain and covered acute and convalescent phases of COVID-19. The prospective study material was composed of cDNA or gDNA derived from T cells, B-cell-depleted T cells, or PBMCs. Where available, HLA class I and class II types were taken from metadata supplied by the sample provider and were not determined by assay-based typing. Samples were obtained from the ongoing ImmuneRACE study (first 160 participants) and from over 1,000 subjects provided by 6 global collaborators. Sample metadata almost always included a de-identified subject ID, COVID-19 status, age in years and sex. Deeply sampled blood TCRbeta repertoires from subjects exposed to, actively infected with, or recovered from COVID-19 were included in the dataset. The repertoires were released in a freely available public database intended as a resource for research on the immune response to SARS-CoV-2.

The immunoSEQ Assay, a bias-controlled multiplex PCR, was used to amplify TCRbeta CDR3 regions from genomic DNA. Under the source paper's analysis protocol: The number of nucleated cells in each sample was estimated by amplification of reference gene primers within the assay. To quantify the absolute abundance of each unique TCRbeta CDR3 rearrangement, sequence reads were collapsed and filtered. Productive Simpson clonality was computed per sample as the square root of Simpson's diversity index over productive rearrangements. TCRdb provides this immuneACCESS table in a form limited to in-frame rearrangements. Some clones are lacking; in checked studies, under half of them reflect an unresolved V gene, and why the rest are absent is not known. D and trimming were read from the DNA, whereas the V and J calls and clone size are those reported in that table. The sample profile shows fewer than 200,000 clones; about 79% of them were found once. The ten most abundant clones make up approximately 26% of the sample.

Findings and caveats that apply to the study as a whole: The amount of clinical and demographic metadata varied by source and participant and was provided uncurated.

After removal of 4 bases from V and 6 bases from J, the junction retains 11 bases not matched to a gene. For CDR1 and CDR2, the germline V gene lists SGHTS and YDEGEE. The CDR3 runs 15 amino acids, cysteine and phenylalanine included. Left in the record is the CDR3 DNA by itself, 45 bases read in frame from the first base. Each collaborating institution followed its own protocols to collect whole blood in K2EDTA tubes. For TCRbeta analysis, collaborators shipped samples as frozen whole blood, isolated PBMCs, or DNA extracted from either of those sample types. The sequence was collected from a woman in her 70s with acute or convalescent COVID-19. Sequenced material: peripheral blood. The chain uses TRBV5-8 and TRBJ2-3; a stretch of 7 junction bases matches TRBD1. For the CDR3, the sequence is CASSLDRELADTQYF. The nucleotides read TGTGCCAGCAGCCTCGACAGGGAGCTTGCGGATACGCAGTATTTT.